Only one count was recorded for the clone carrying this T cell receptor beta chain. Its antigen remains unidentified. The table came from immunoSEQ multiplex PCR; TCRdb's copy has only in-frame clones and leaves some out. The sample includes under 300,000 clones, around 76% seen only once; the top ten take approximately 5.6%. The V gene's germline CDR1 is SGHDN and CDR2 FVKESK. V was pared by 9 bases and J by 3 bases, with 8 bases of the junction left unmatched. CDR3 length equals 13 residues. The sample is drawn from a study of cytotoxic CD8 clonotypes in ibrutinib-treated CLL. Overall study results and limits: Baseline levels of clonality went above those of age-matched healthy donors and moved with circulating CD8+ T-cell counts. Clonality showed a rise at ibrutinib response that reversed toward baseline at progression. Progressing patients had sampling times that differed from those of sustained-remission patients.

The sequenced sample was PBMCs, obtained at disease progression, from a patient treated with ibrutinib. The sequence was collected from a human donor with chronic lymphocytic leukemia. The chain combines TRBV14 with TRBJ2-7; 7 bases are shared with TRBD1. The CDR3 loop is CASQPQGDYEQYF. CDR3 sequence (DNA): TGTGCCAGTCAACCCCAGGGGGACTACGAGCAGTACTTC.